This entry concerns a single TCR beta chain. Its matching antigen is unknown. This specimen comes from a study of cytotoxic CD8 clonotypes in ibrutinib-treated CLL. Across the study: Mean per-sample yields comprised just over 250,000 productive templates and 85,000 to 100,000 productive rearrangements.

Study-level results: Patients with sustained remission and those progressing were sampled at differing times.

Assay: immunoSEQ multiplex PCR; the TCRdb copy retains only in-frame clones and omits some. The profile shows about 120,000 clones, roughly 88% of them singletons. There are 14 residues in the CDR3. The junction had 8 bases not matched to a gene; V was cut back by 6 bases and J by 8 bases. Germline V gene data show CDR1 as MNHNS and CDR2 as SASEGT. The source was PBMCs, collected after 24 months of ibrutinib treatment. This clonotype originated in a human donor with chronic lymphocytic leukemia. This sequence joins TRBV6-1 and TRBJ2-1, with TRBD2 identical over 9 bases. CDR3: CASSLAGLMDEQFF. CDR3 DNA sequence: TGTGCCAGCAGCCTAGCGGGGCTAATGGATGAGCAGTTCTTC.